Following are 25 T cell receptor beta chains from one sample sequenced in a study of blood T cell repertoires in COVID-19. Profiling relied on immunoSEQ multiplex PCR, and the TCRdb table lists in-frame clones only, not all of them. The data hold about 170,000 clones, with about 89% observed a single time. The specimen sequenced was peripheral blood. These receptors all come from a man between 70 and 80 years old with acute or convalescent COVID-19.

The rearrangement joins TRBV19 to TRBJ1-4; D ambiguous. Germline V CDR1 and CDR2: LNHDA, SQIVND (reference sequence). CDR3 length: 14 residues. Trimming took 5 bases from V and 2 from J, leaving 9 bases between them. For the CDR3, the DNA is TGTGCCAGTAGTGAGATTGCTACTAATGAAAAACTGTTTTTT. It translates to CASSEIATNEKLFF.

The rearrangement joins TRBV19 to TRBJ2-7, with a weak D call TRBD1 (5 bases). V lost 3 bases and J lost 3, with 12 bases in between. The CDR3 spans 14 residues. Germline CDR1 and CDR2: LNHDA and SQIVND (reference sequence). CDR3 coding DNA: TGTGCCAGTAGTATTTCAGGGAACCACTACGAGCAGTACTTC. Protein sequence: CASSISGNHYEQYF. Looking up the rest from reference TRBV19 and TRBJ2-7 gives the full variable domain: DGGITQSPKYLFRKEGQNVTLSCEQNLNHDAMYWYRQDPGQGLRLIYYSQIVNDFQKGDIAEGYSVSREKKESFPLTVTSAQKNPTAFYLCASSISGNHYEQYFGPGTRLTVT.

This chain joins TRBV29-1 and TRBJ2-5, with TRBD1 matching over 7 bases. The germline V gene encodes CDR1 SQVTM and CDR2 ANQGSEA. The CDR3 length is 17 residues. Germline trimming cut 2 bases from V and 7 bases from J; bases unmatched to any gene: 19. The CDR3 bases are TGCAGCGTTGAAACCCCTTACTACAAACAGGGGTACTGGACCCAGTACTTC. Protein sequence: CSVETPYYKQGYWTQYF.

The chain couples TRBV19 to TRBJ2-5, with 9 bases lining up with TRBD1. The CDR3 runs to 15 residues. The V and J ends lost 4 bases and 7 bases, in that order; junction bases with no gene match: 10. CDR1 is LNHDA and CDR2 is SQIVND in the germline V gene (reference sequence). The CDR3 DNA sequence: TGTGCCAGTAGTACCGCCACAGGGGGCGGGGGGACCCAGTACTTC. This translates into CASSTATGGGGTQYF.

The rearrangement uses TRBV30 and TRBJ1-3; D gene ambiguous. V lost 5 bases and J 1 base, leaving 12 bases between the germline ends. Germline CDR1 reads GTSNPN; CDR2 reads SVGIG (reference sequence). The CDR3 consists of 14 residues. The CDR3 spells CAWVKASSGNTIYF. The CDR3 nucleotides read TGTGCCTGGGTCAAAGCCTCTTCTGGAAACACCATATATTTT. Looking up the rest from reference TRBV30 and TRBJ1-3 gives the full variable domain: SQTIHQWPATLVQPVGSPLSLECTVEGTSNPNLYWYRQAAGRGLQLLFYSVGIGQISSEVPQNLSASRPQDRQFILSSKKLLLSDSGFYLCAWVKASSGNTIYFGEGSWLTVV.

For the CDR3, the DNA is TGTGCCAGCAGCTTCAATGCGGACTACGAGCAGTACTTC. This gives the protein CASSFNADYEQYF. The chain joins TRBV7-8 to TRBJ2-7, with D unresolved. This CDR3 spans 13 amino acids. Trimming removed 3 bases from V and 3 bases from J, with 9 bases in between. Germline CDR1 is SGHVS and CDR2 is FQNEAQ.

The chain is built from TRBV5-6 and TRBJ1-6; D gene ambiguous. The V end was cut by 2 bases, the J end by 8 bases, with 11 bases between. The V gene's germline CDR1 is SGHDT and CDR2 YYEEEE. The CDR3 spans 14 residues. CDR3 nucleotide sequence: TGTGCCAGCAGCTTCCCGCCTGCGGATTCACCCCTCCACTTT. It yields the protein CASSFPPADSPLHF.

As DNA, the CDR3 is TGTGCCAGCAGTCCATATCAGAATTCACCCCTCCACTTT. It yields the protein CASSPYQNSPLHF. This sequence joins TRBV2 and TRBJ1-6, with D hard to call. The CDR3 has 13 residues. The germline gives CDR1 SNHLY, CDR2 FYNNEI. Trimming shortened V by 5 bases and J by 7 bases, and 9 bases separated the two germline ends. The entire variable domain, with the rest obtained from reference TRBV2 and TRBJ1-6, is as follows: EPEVTQTPSHQVTQMGQEVILRCVPISNHLYFYWYRQILGQKVEFLVSFYNNEISEKSEIFDDQFSVERPDGSNFTLKIRSTKLEDSAMYFCASSPYQNSPLHFGNGTRLTVT.

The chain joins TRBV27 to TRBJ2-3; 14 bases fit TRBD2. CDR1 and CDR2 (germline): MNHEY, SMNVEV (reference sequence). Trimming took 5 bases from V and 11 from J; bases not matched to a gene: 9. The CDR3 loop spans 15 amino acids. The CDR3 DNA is TGTGCCAGCAGTCCCGGGACTAGCGGGAGTACATTGCAGTATTTT. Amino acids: CASSPGTSGSTLQYF.

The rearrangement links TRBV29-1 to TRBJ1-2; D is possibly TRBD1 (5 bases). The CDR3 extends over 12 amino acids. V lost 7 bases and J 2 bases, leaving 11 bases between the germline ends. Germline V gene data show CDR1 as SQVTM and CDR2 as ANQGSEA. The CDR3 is CSASTENYGYTF. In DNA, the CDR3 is TGCAGCGCTTCGACAGAAAACTATGGCTACACCTTC.

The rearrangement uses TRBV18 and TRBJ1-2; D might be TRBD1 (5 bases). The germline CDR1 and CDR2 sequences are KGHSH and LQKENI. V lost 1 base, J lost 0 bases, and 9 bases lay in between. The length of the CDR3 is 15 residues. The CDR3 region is CASSPQGQANYGYTF. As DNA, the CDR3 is TGTGCCAGCTCACCACAGGGGCAAGCTAACTATGGCTACACCTTC.

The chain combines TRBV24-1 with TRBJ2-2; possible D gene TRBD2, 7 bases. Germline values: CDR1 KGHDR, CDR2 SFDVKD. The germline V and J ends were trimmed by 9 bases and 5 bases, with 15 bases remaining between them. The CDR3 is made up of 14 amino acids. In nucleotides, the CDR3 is TGTGCCACCGGGGGGGGCGCCAATACCGGGGAGCTGTTTTTT. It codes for CATGGGANTGELFF.

The CDR3 DNA sequence: TGTGCCAGCAGCGTTTGGGAGGGTCCTTATTACGAGCAGTACTTC. This sequence encodes CASSVWEGPYYEQYF. The V call is TRBV9, the J call TRBJ2-7; 7 bases map to TRBD2. Germline lookup yields CDR1 SGDLS and CDR2 YYNGEE. V trimming: 2 bases; J trimming: 4 bases; junction bases outside the gene matches: 9. CDR3 length equals 15 residues.

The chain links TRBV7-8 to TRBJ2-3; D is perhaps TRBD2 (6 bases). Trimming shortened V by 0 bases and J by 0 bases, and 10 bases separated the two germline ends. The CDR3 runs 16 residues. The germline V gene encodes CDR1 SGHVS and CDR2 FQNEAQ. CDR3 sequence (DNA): TGTGCCAGCAGCTTAGCGCAGGCGGGAAGCACAGATACGCAGTATTTT. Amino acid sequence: CASSLAQAGSTDTQYF.

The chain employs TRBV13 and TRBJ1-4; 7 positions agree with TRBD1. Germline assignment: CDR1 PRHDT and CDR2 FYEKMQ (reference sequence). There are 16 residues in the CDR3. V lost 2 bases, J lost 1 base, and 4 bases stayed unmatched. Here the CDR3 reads CASSLSGGITNEKLFF. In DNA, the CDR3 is TGTGCCAGCAGCTTATCAGGGGGGATAACTAATGAAAAACTGTTTTTT.

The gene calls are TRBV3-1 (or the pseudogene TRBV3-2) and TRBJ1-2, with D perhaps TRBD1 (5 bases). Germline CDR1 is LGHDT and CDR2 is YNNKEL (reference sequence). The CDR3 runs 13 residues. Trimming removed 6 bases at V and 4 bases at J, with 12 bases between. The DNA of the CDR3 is TGTGCCAGCAGGACGACGGGGGGCTATGGCTACACCTTC. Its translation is CASRTTGGYGYTF.

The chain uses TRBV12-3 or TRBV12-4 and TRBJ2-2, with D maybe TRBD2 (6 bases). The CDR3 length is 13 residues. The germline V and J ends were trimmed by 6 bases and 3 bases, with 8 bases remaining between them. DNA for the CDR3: TGTGCCAGCAGGGGAGGATACACCGGGGAGCTGTTTTTT. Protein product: CASRGGYTGELFF.

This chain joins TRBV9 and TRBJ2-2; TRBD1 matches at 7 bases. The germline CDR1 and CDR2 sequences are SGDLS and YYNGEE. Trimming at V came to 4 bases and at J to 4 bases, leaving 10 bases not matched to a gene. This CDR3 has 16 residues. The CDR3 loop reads CASSPRDSRSTGELFF. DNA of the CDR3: TGTGCCAGCAGCCCTAGGGACAGTAGGAGCACCGGGGAGCTGTTTTTT.

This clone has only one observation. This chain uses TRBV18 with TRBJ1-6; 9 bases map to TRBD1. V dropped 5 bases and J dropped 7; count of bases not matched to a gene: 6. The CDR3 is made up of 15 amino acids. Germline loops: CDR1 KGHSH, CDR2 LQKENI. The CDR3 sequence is CASSGTGQGNSPLHF. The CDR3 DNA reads TGTGCCAGCTCAGGCACGGGACAGGGAAATTCACCCCTCCACTTT.

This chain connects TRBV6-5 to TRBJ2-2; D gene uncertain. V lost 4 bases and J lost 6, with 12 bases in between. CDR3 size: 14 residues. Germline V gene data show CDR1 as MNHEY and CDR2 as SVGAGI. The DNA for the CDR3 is TGTGCCAGCAGTTGGCCTTCCAACCCCGGGGAGCTGTTTTTT. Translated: CASSWPSNPGELFF.

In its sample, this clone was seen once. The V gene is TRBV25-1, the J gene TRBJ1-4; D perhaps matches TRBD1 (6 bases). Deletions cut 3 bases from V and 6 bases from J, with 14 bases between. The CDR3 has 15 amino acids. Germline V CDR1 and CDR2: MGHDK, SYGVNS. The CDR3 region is CASSDRTGLYEKLFF. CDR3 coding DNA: TGTGCCAGCAGTGATCGAACAGGGCTTTATGAAAAACTGTTTTTT.

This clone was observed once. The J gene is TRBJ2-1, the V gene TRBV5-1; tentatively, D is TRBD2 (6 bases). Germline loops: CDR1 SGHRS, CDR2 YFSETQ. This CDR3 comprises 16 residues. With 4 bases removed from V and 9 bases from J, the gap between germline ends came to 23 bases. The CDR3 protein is CASSLTGTPLKGEQFF. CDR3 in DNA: TGCGCCAGCAGCCTCACCGGGACTCCCTTGAAGGGTGAGCAGTTCTTC.

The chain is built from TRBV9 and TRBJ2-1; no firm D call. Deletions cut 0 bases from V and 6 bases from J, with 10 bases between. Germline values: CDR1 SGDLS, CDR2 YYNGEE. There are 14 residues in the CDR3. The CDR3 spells CASSVVTYGNEQFF. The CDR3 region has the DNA TGTGCCAGCAGCGTAGTAACTTACGGCAATGAGCAGTTCTTC. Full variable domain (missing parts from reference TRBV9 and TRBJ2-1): DSGVTQTPKHLITATGQRVTLRCSPRSGDLSVYWYQQSLDQGLQFLIQYYNGEERAKGNILERFSAQQFPDLHSELNLSSLELGDSALYFCASSVVTYGNEQFFGPGTRLTVL.

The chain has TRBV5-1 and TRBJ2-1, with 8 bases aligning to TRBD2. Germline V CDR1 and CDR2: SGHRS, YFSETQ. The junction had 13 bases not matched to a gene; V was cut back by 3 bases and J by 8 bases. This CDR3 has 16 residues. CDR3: CASSSVSGSVADEQFF. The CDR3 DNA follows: TGCGCCAGCAGCTCCGTCAGCGGGAGTGTTGCGGATGAGCAGTTCTTC.

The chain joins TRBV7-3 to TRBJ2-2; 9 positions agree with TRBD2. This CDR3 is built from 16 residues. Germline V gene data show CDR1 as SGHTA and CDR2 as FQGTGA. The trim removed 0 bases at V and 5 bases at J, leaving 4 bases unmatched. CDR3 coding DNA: TGTGCCAGCAGCTTAACTAGCGGGAGAGGGACCGGGGAGCTGTTTTTT. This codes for CASSLTSGRGTGELFF. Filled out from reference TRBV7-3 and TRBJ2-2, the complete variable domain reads GAGVSQTPSNKVTEKGKYVELRCDPISGHTALYWYRQSLGQGPEFLIYFQGTGAADDSGLPNDRFFAVRPEGSVSTLKIQRTERGDSAVYLCASSLTSGRGTGELFFGEGSRLTVL.